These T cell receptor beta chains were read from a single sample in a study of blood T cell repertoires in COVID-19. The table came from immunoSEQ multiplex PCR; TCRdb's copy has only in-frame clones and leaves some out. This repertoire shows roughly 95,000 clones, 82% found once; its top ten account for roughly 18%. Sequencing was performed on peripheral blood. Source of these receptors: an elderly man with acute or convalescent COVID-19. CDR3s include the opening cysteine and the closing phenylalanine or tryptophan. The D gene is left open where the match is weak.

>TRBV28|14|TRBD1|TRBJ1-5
CASSLQGENQPQHF
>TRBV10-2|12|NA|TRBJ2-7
CASSLQHYEQYF
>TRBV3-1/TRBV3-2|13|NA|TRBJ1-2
CASSSAQGRGYTF
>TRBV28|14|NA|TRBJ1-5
CASITDRSHQPQHF
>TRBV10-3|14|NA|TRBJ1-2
CAINGGSPNYGYTF
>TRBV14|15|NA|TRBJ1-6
CASSLHTGANSPLHF
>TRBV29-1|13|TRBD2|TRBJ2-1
CSGRTSGSNEQFF
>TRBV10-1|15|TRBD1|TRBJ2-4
CASSPGQGGRNIQYF
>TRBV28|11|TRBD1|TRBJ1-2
CASRQGAPLTF
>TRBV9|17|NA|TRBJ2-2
CASSVEWTAANTGELFF
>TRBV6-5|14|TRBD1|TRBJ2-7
CASSLGTGLPEQYF
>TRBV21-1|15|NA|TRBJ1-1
CASSTPDRGLAEAFF
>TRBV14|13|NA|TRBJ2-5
CASSQKLRETQYF
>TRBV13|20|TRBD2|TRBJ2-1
CASSPRTSGGAGPNYNEQFF
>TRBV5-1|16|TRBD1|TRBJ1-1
CASSLAGQGENTEAFF
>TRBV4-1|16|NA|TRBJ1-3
CASSQDRGGSGNTIYF
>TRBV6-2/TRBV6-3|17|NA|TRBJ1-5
CASSSYGKGEVNQPQHF
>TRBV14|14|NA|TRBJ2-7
CASSQGVSSYEQYF
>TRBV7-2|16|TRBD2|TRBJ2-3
CASSPAGTRQTDTQYF
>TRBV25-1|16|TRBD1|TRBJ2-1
CASSPSRDRVYNEQFF
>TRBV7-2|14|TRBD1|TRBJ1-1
CASSPGQRNTEAFF
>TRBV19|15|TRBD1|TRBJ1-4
CASSSRTGGDEKLFF
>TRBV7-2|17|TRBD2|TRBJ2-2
CASSFFSLLADTGELFF
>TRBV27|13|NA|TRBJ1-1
CASSLRRVAEAFF
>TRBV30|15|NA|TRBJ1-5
CAWSVSRQPRQPQHF
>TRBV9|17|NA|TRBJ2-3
CASSLKGGGIGTDTQYF
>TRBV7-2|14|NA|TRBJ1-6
CASSLDSYNSPLHF
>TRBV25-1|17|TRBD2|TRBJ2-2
CASSPRLAGGRAGELFF
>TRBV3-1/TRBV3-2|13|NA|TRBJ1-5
CASSQGGGQPQHF
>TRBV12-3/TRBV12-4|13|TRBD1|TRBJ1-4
CASKDRAREKLFF
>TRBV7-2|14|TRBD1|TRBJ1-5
CASSQGQGRGPQHF
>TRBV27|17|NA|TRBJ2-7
CASSSFGGPSSSYEQYF
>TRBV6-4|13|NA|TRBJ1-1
CASSDAHGEVAFF
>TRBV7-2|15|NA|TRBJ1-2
CASSPRRGRDYGYTF
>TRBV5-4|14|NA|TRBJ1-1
CASSLMGTNTEAFF
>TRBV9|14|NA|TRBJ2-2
CASTFSQGNGELFF
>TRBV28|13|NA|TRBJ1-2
CASSRQVRGGYTF
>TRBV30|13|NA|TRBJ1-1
CAWSRTEVTEAFF
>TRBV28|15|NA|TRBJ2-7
CASSPTGGGGYEQYF
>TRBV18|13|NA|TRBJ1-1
CASSRESSTEAFF
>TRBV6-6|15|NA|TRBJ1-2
CASSSPGEGGYGYTF
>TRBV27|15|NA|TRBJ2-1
CASRPPGITYNEQFF
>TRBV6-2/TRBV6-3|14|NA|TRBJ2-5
CASSYGGARETQYF
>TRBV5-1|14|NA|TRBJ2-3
CASTRTSGGDTQYF
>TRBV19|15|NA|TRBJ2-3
CASSIVGVGPDTQYF
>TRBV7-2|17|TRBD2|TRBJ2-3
CASSRGLAGVSGDTQYF